This passage covers 19 T cell receptor beta chains from one sample sequenced in a study of blood T cell repertoires in COVID-19. Only in-frame clones appear in the TCRdb table, and some are missing; sequencing was by immunoSEQ multiplex PCR. The repertoire consists of 250,000 to 350,000 clones, with 87% occurring once and the leading ten covering 6.5% to 9.5%. Sequenced sample: peripheral blood. These receptors all stem from a woman aged 45-60 years who had recovered from COVID-19.

This chain connects TRBV27 to TRBJ2-3; 9 nucleotides line up with TRBD2. Germline V gene sequence: CDR1 MNHEY, CDR2 SMNVEV (reference sequence). This CDR3 is 16 amino acids long. V was pared by 8 bases and J by 4 bases, with 13 bases of the junction left unmatched. CDR3: CASRPQFLAGSDTQYF. The CDR3 DNA is TGTGCCAGCCGACCTCAATTCCTAGCGGGATCAGATACGCAGTATTTT.

The V and J genes are TRBV10-3 and TRBJ2-3; TRBD1 is a possible D gene (6 bases). V lost 7 bases, J lost 0 bases, and 14 bases lay in between. Germline CDR1 reads ENHRY; CDR2 reads SYGVKD. There are 15 residues in the CDR3. The CDR3 sequence is CAINERQDSTDTQYF. CDR3 nucleotides: TGTGCCATCAATGAACGACAGGATAGCACAGATACGCAGTATTTT.

The chain carries TRBV4-3 and TRBJ2-3; maybe TRBD2 (5 bases). The germline V gene has CDR1 LGHNA and CDR2 YSLEER. The length of the CDR3 is 16 residues. V dropped 0 bases and J dropped 4 bases, with 14 bases sitting between them. The CDR3 reads CASSQEGRWRADTQYF. The CDR3 DNA reads TGCGCCAGCAGCCAAGAAGGGAGATGGCGCGCAGATACGCAGTATTTT.

The chain combines TRBV10-3 with TRBJ1-2; TRBD1 is a possible D gene (6 bases). V lost 6 bases, J lost 2 bases, and 16 bases lay in between. Germline values: CDR1 ENHRY, CDR2 SYGVKD. The CDR3 totals 15 residues. This chain's CDR3 is CAISDLVGANYGYTF. In nucleotides, the CDR3 is TGTGCCATCAGCGACTTGGTGGGGGCGAACTATGGCTACACCTTC.

The chain is built from TRBV5-1 and TRBJ2-7; D perhaps matches TRBD1 (6 bases). V was shortened by 1 base and J by 1 base, with 12 bases between the two germline ends. Looked up from germline, CDR1 is SGHRS and CDR2 is YFSETQ. The CDR3 extends over 15 amino acids. The CDR3, as DNA: TGCGCCAGCAGCTTGCTCCCAGGGGCGTCCTACGAGCAGTACTTC. This encodes CASSLLPGASYEQYF.

This clone was seen many times. The rearrangement joins TRBV28 to TRBJ1-1; maybe TRBD1 (5 bases). V lost 6 bases to trimming and J lost 0 bases, with 26 bases between them. This CDR3 is 19 amino acids long. Germline CDR1 is MDHEN and CDR2 is SYDVKM. The CDR3 DNA is TGTGCCAGCAGGTCCATAATGTTGGGGGGGGTTTCCATGAACACTGAAGCTTTCTTT. This gives the protein CASRSIMLGGVSMNTEAFF.

The rearrangement uses TRBV5-4 and TRBJ2-1; TRBD1 aligns across 7 bases. The CDR3 runs to 13 residues. The J segment lost 10 bases and the V segment lost 3 bases, leaving 7 bases of the junction unmatched. Germline V gene lookup returns CDR1 SGHNT and CDR2 YYREEE (reference sequence). CDR3 loop: CASSSALGGEQFF. The CDR3 bases are TGTGCCAGCAGCTCAGCCCTAGGGGGCGAGCAGTTCTTC. Full variable domain (remainder filled in from reference TRBV5-4 and TRBJ2-1): ETGVTQSPTHLIKTRGQQVTLRCSSQSGHNTVSWYQQALGQGPQFIFQYYREEENGRGNFPPRFSGLQFPNYSSELNVNALELDDSALYLCASSSALGGEQFFGPGTRLTVL.

The chain has TRBV6-2 or TRBV6-3 and TRBJ1-1, with 9 nucleotides matching TRBD1. J was trimmed by 1 base and V by 5 bases; bases with no gene match: 8. Germline V lookup: CDR1 MNHEY, CDR2 SVGEGT. The CDR3 is 16 amino acids. This CDR3 is CASSPTGGRGNTEAFF. The CDR3 DNA follows: TGTGCCAGCAGTCCGACAGGGGGTAGGGGGAACACTGAAGCTTTCTTT.

The chain couples TRBV2 to TRBJ2-1; 14 nucleotides align to TRBD2. The ends lost 6 bases at V and 5 bases at J; junction bases unmatched: 6. CDR1 and CDR2 (germline): SNHLY, FYNNEI. The CDR3 runs 16 residues. The CDR3 nucleotides are TGTGCCAGCAGGGAAAGACTAGCGGGAGGGCACAATGAGCAGTTCTTC. Translating it yields CASRERLAGGHNEQFF.

This chain connects TRBV5-1 to TRBJ2-2, with a possible D match to TRBD2 (6 bases). Germline V gives CDR1 SGHRS, CDR2 YFSETQ. The V end lost 4 bases, the J end lost 1 base, and 14 bases lay between the germline ends. The CDR3 totals 16 residues. CDR3 in DNA: TGCGCCAGCAGCGGAGGGGCCAGAGGGAACACCGGGGAGCTGTTTTTT. It translates to CASSGGARGNTGELFF.

The gene calls are TRBV28 and TRBJ1-5, with D possibly TRBD1 on 6 matching bases. Germline CDR1 reads MDHEN; CDR2 reads SYDVKM. The CDR3 consists of 19 residues. V lost 7 bases and J lost 0, with 25 bases in between. For the CDR3, the DNA is TGTGCCAGCACCGAAACCCCTGGGACATTGAGCCCTAGCAATCAGCCCCAGCATTTT. This sequence encodes CASTETPGTLSPSNQPQHF. Full variable domain (missing parts from reference TRBV28 and TRBJ1-5): DVKVTQSSRYLVKRTGEKVFLECVQDMDHENMFWYRQDPGLGLRLIYFSYDVKMKEKGDIPEGYSVSREKKERFSLILESASTNQTSMYLCASTETPGTLSPSNQPQHFGDGTRLSIL.

The chain has TRBV5-4 and TRBJ2-1; 10 positions match TRBD2. Germline CDR1 reads SGHNT; CDR2 reads YYREEE (reference sequence). V shed 5 bases, J shed 5 bases, and the junction held 7 bases outside the gene matches. The CDR3 covers 15 residues. The CDR3 is CASRPGTSANNEQFF. The DNA for the CDR3 is TGTGCCAGCAGACCCGGGACTAGCGCTAACAATGAGCAGTTCTTC. The full variable domain, rest sourced from reference TRBV5-4 and TRBJ2-1, is ETGVTQSPTHLIKTRGQQVTLRCSSQSGHNTVSWYQQALGQGPQFIFQYYREEENGRGNFPPRFSGLQFPNYSSELNVNALELDDSALYLCASRPGTSANNEQFFGPGTRLTVL.

V usage is TRBV19 and J usage is TRBJ1-4; possible D gene TRBD1, 6 bases. The V end lost 7 bases, the J end lost 5 bases, and 11 bases lay between the germline ends. CDR3 length: 13 residues. Per germline, CDR1 LNHDA and CDR2 SQIVND (reference sequence). The CDR3 sequence: CASIGQQNEKLFF. CDR3 nucleotide sequence: TGTGCCAGTATTGGACAGCAAAATGAAAAACTGTTTTTT.

This clone appeared a single time. V and J are TRBV15 and TRBJ1-1, with D uncertain. The CDR3 has 12 residues. CDR1 and CDR2 (germline): LNHNV, YYDKDF (reference sequence). Trimming took off 1 base at V and 3 bases at J, with 3 bases between the two ends. The CDR3 DNA follows: TGTGCCACCAGCAGAGCGGACACTGAAGCTTTCTTT. Protein product: CATSRADTEAFF.

For the CDR3, the DNA is TGTGCCAGCAGCCAAGAACTCTCGAACACTGAAGCTTTCTTT. Protein: CASSQELSNTEAFF. The chain has TRBV3-1 (or the pseudogene TRBV3-2) and TRBJ1-1; D is unclear. V lost 0 bases to trimming and J lost 1 base, with 6 bases between them. The CDR3 is 14 residues long. Germline V gene sequence: CDR1 LGHDT, CDR2 YNNKEL (reference sequence).

The chain has TRBV24-1 and TRBJ1-4; 11 bases are a match to TRBD1. CDR1 is KGHDR, CDR2 SFDVKD, per germline. The CDR3 totals 17 residues. J lost 5 bases, V lost 5 bases, and 9 bases had no gene match. The CDR3 region is CATSVGQGASANEKLFF. In DNA form, the CDR3 reads TGTGCCACCAGTGTCGGACAGGGGGCCTCCGCCAATGAAAAACTGTTTTTT.

The chain joins TRBV6-5 to TRBJ2-7, with TRBD2 matching 8 bases. Per the germline V gene, CDR1 is MNHEY and CDR2 is SVGAGI. CDR3 length: 15 amino acids. V shed 2 bases, J shed 4 bases, and the junction held 7 bases outside the gene matches. The CDR3 protein is CASSYVPAGVYEQYF. CDR3 nucleotides: TGTGCCAGCAGTTACGTCCCAGCGGGAGTTTACGAGCAGTACTTC.

The rearrangement uses TRBV2 and TRBJ2-5, with 7 bases fitting TRBD2. This CDR3 is 12 amino acids long. Germline V gives CDR1 SNHLY, CDR2 FYNNEI. Unmatched junction bases numbered 2, after V lost 8 bases and J lost 2 bases. CDR3 coding DNA: TGTGCCAGCGGGACTAAGCAAGAGACCCAGTACTTC. Encoded protein: CASGTKQETQYF.

The V and J genes are TRBV25-1 and TRBJ2-7; TRBD2 agrees at 11 bases. Germline loops: CDR1 MGHDK, CDR2 SYGVNS. The CDR3 totals 14 residues. The V gene end was trimmed by 6 bases and the J gene end by 4 bases; junction bases not matched to a gene: 5. The DNA of the CDR3 is TGTGCCAGCAGCGGGACTAGCGGTCAGTACGAGCAGTACTTC. Translating gives CASSGTSGQYEQYF.